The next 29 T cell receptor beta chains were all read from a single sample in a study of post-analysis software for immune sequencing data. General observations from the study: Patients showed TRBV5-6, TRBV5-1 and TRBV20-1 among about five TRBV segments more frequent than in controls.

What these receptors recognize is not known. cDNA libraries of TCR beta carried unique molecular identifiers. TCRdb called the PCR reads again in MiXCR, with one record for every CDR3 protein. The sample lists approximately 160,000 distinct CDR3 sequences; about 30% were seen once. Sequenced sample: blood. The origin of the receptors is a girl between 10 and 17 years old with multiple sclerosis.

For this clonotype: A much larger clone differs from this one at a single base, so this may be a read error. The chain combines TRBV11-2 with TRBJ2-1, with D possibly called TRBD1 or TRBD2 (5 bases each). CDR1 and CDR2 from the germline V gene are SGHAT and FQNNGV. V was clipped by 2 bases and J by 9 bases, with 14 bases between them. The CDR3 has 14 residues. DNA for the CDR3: TGTGCCAGCAGCTTAATCGACTACCAGGGTGAGCAGTTCTTC. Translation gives CASSLIDYQGEQFF.

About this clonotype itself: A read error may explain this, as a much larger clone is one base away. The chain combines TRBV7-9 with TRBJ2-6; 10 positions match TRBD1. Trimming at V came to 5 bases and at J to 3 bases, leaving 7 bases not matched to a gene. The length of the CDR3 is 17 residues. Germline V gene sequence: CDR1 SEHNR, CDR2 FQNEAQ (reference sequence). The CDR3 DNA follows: TGTGCCAGCAGCCTGGGACAGGGGTTGCGTGGGGCCAACGTCCTGACTTTC. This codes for CASSLGQGLRGANVLTF.

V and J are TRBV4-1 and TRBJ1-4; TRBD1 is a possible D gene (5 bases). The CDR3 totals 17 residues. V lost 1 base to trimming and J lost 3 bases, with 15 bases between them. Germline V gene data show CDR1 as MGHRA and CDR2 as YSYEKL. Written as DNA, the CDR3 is TGCGCCAGCAGCCAAGCTGGCCAGGGACTGGCTAATGAAAAACTGTTTTTT. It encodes CASSQAGQGLANEKLFF.

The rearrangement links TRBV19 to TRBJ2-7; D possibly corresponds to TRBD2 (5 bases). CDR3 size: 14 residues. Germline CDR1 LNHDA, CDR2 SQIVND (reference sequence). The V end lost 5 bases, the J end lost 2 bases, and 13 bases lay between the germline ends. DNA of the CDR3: TGTGCCAGTAGTCCCGGGCCCGGGACCTACGAGCAGTACTTC. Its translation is CASSPGPGTYEQYF.

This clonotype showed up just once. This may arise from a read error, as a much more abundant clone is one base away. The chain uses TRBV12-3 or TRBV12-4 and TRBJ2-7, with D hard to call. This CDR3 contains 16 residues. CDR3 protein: CASSFRVLPISDEQYF. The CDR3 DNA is TGTGCCAGCAGTTTTAGGGTACTGCCCATCTCCGACGAGCAGTACTTC.

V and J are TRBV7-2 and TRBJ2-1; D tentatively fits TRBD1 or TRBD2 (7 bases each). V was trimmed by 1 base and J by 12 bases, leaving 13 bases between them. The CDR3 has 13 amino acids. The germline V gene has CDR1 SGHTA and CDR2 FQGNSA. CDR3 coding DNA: TGTGCCAGCAGCTTAGGACAGGGAGGGGGGCAGTTCTTC. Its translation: CASSLGQGGGQFF.

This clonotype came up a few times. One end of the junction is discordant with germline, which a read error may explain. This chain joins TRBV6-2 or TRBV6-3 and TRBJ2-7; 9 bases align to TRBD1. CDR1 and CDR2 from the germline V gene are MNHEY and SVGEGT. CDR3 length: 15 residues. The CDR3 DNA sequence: TGTGCCAGCAATCCTTCCGGGACAGGGAACTACGAGCGGTACTTC. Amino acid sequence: CASNPSGTGNYERYF.

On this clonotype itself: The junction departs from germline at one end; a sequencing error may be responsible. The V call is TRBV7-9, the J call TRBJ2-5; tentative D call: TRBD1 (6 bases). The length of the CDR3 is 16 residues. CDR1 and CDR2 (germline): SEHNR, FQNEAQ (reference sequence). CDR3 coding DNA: TGTGCCGGCAGCTTAGCGTCGGACAGTTTCGGGGAGACCCAGTACTTC. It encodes CAGSLASDSFGETQYF.

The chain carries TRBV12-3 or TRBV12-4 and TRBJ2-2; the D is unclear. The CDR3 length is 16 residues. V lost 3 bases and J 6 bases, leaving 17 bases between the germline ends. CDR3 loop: CASSFARTGVAGELFF. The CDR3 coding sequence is TGTGCCAGCAGTTTTGCCCGCACTGGGGTCGCCGGGGAGCTGTTTTTT.

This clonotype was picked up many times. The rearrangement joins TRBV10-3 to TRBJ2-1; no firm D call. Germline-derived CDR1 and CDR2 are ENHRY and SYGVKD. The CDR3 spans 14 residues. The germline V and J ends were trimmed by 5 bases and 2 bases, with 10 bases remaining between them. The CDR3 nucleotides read TGTGCCATCAGTAGCACCGCGGCCTACAATGAGCAGTTCTTC. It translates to CAISSTAAYNEQFF.

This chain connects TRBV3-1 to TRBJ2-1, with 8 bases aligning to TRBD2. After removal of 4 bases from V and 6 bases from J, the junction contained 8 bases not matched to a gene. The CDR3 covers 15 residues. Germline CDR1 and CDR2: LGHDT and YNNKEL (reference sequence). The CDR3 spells CASSLQRELSNEQFF. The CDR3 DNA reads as TGTGCCAGCAGCCTTCAGCGGGAGCTGAGCAATGAGCAGTTCTTC.

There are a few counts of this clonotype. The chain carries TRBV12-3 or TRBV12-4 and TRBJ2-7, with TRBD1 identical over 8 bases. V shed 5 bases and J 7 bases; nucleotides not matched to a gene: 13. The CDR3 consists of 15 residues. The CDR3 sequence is CASSMTGAESDEQYF. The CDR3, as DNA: TGTGCCAGCAGTATGACAGGGGCGGAATCAGATGAGCAGTACTTC.

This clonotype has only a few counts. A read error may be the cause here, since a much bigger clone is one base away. The CDR3 here is CANSGLTSYEQYF. CDR3 sequence (DNA): TGCGCCAACAGCGGATTAACTAGCTACGAGCAGTACTTC. The chain uses TRBV4-1 and TRBJ2-7; D is possibly TRBD2 (5 bases). The germline V gene has CDR1 MGHRA and CDR2 YSYEKL. CDR3 size: 13 residues.

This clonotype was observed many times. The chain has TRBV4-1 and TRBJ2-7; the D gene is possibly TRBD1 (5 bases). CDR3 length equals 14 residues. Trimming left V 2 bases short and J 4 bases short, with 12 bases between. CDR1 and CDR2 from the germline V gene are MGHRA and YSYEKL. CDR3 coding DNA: TGCGCCAGCAGCCAATTACAGGAACAGTACGAGCAGTACTTC. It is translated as CASSQLQEQYEQYF.

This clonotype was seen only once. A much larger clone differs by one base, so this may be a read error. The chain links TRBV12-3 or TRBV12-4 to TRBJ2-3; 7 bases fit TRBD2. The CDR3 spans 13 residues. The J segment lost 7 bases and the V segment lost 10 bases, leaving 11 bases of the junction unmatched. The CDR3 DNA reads TGTGCCACCGGACTAGTGGGAATTTATACGCAGTATTTT. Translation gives CATGLVGIYTQYF.

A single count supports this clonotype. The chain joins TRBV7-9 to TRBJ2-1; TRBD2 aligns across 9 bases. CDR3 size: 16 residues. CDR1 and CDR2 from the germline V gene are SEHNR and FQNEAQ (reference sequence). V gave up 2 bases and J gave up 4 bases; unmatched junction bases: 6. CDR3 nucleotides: TGTGCCAGCAGCTTATGGGCGGGAGGGGTATACAATGAGCAGTTCTTC. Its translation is CASSLWAGGVYNEQFF.

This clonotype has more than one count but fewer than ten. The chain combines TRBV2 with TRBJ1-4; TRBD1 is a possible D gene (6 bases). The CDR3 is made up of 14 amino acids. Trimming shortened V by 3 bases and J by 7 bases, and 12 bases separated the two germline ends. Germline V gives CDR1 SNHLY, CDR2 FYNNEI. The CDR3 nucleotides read TGTGCCAGCAGTGACGGGACACTGGGTGAAAAACTGTTTTTT. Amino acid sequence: CASSDGTLGEKLFF.

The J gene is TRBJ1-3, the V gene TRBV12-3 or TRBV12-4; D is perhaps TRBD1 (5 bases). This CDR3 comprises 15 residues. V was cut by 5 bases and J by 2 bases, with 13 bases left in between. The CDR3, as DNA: TGTGCCAGCAGTGACCCGACAGAAACTGGAAACACCATATATTTT. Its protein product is CASSDPTETGNTIYF.

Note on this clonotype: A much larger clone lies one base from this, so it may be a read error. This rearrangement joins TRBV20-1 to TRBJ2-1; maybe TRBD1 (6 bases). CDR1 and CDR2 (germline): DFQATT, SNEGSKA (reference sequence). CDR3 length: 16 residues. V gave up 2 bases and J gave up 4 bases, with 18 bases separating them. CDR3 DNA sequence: TGCAGTGCTAGACGTCCTGGACAGATCCATTACAATGAGCAGTTCTTC. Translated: CSARRPGQIHYNEQFF.

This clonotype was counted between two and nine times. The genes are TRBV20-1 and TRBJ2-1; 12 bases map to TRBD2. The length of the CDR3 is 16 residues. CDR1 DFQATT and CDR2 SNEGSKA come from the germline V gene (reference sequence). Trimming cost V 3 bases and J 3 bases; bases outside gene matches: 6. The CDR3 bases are TGCAGTGCTAGTCCTAGCGGGAGGGCTCTCTACAATGAGCAGTTCTTC. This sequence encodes CSASPSGRALYNEQFF.

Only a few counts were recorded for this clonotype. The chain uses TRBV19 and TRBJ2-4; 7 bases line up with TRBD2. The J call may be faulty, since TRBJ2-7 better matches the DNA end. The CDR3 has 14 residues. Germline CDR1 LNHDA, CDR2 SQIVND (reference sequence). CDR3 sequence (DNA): TGTGCCAGCAAGATTAGCGGGCCCTCCTACGAGCAGTACTTC. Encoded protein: CASKISGPSYEQYF.

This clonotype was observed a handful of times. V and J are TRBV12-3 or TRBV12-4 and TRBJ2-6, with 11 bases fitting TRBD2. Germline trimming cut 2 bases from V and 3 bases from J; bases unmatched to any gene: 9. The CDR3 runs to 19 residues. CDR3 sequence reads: CASSLSTSGSEFGANVLTF. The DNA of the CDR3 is TGTGCCAGCAGTTTAAGTACTAGCGGGAGTGAATTTGGGGCCAACGTCCTGACTTTC.

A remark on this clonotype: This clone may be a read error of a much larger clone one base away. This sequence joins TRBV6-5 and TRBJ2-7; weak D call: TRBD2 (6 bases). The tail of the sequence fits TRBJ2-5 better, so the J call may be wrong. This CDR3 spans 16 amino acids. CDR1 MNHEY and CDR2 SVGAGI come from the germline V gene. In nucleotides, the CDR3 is TGTGTCAGCAGCCGTTTTTTGGGAGGAGGTCGAGAGACCCAGTACTTC. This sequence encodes CVSSRFLGGGRETQYF.

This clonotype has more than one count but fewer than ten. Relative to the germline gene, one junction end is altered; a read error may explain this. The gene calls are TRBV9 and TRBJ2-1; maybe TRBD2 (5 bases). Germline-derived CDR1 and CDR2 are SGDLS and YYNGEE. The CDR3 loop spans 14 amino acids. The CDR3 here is CASNGGGLYNGQFF. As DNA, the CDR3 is TGTGCCAGCAACGGAGGAGGACTCTACAATGGGCAGTTCTTC.

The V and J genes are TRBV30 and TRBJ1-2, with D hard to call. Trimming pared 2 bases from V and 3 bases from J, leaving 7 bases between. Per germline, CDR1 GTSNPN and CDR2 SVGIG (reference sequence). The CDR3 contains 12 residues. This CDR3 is CAWSPNDYGYTF. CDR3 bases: TGTGCCTGGAGTCCAAATGACTATGGCTACACCTTC.

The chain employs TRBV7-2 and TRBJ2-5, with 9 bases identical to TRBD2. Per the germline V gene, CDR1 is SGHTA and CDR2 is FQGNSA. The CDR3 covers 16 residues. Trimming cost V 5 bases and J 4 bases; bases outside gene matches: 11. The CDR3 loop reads CASSPRSGRTAETQYF. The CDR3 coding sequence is TGTGCCAGCAGCCCAAGGAGCGGGAGGACGGCAGAGACCCAGTACTTC.

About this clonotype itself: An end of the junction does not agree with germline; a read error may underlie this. CDR3 coding DNA: TGCGCCAGCAGGGAGTCTGGGGGGCAAGAGACCCAGTACTTC. Translated: CASRESGGQETQYF. The chain is built from TRBV10-1 and TRBJ2-5, with D possibly TRBD2 on 6 matching bases. The CDR3 sequence is 14 residues long. Germline assignment: CDR1 WNHNN and CDR2 SYGVQD (reference sequence).

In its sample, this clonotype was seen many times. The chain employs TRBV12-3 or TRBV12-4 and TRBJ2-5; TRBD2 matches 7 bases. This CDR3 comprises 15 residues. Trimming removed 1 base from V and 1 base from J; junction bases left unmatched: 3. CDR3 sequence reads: CASSLVGGSQETQYF. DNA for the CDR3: TGTGCCAGCAGTTTAGTAGGCGGGAGCCAAGAGACCCAGTACTTC.

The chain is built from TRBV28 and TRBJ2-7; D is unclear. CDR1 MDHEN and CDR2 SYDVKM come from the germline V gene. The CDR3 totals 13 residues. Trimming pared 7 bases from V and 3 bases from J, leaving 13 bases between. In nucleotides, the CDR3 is TGTGCCAGCACCCGCCCAGATGTCTACGAGCAGTACTTC. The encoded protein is CASTRPDVYEQYF.